The clone carrying this T cell receptor (beta chain) showed up just once. What it recognizes is unknown. The sample is drawn from a study of cytotoxic CD8 clonotypes in ibrutinib-treated CLL. Study-level background: Response samples followed a median 12 months of treatment, range 6 to 36. Study-wide findings and caveats: Patients showed higher baseline clonality than age-matched healthy donors, and it tracked circulating CD8+ T-cell counts. Sustained-remission and progressing patients had different sampling times. Ibrutinib response saw clonality rise, and progression saw it return toward baseline.

V was clipped by 3 bases and J by 6 bases, with 18 bases between them. The CDR3 is 14 residues long. Germline lookup yields CDR1 GTSNPN and CDR2 SVGIG (reference sequence). Profiling relied on immunoSEQ multiplex PCR, and the TCRdb table lists in-frame clones only, not all of them. The table shows about 40,000 clones, with less than 85% occurring only once. This clonotype was sampled from a human donor with chronic lymphocytic leukemia. The specimen was PBMCs, collected at disease progression, from a patient treated with ibrutinib. The chain has TRBV30 and TRBJ2-7, with D unresolved. Written as DNA, the CDR3 is TGTGCCTGGAGCCGGGTGGAGTGGCTCCCCGAGCAGTACTTC. Translated, it gives CAWSRVEWLPEQYF.